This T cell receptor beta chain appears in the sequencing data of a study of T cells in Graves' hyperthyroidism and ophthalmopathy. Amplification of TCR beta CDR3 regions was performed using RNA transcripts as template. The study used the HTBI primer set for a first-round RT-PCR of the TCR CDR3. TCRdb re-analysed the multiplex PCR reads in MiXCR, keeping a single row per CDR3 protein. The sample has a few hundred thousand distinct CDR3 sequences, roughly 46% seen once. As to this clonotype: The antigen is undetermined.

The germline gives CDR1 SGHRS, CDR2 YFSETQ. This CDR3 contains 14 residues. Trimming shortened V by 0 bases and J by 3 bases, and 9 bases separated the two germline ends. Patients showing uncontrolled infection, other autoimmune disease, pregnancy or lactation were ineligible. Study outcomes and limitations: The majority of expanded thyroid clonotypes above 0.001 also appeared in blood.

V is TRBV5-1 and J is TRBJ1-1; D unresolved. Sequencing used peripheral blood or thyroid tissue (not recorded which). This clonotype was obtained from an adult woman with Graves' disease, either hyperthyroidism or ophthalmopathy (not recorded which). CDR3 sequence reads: CASSLATADTEAFF. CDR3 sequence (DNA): TGCGCCAGCAGCTTGGCGACGGCTGACACTGAAGCTTTCTTT.